The 30 T cell receptor beta chains reported below all come from one sample, sequenced in a study of blood T cell repertoires in COVID-19. Repertoires were generated with immunoSEQ multiplex PCR, while TCRdb's copy carries only in-frame clones and drops some. The data show under 110,000 clones, under 90% seen once. Material: peripheral blood. Receptor source: a woman in her sixties or seventies with acute or convalescent COVID-19.

The CDR3 DNA reads as TGTGCCAGCAGCTCCCTCGGGGGGGTGAAGGAAAAACTGTTTTTT. Residues: CASSSLGGVKEKLFF. The rearrangement joins TRBV7-9 to TRBJ1-4; D is perhaps TRBD1 (5 bases). Germline CDR1 is SEHNR and CDR2 is FQNEAQ (reference sequence). The V end was cut by 4 bases, the J end by 8 bases, with 17 bases between. This CDR3 is built from 15 residues.

The chain joins TRBV5-4 to TRBJ2-2; TRBD2 aligns across 13 bases. Germline values: CDR1 SGHNT, CDR2 YYREEE (reference sequence). This CDR3 contains 16 residues. V gave up 4 bases and J gave up 5 bases; unmatched junction bases: 5. The CDR3 spells CASSAGLAGVTGELFF. CDR3 in DNA: TGTGCCAGCAGCGCCGGACTAGCGGGAGTGACCGGGGAGCTGTTTTTT.

For the CDR3, the DNA is TGTGCCAGCAGCTCCAGGACTAGCGGGACGGGAGATACGCAGTATTTT. Protein product: CASSSRTSGTGDTQYF. This chain uses TRBV5-4 with TRBJ2-3, with 12 bases matching TRBD2. The CDR3 consists of 16 residues. CDR1 and CDR2 from the germline V gene are SGHNT and YYREEE (reference sequence). The junction had 7 bases not matched to a gene; V was cut back by 3 bases and J by 5 bases.

The chain recombines TRBV19 with TRBJ1-2; D not certain. The CDR3 loop spans 15 amino acids. From germline, CDR1 is LNHDA and CDR2 SQIVND (reference sequence). Trimming removed 2 bases from V and 7 bases from J, with 17 bases in between. The chain's CDR3 is CASSISSSVSGGYTF. In DNA, the CDR3 is TGTGCCAGTAGTATAAGCAGTTCGGTTTCGGGTGGCTACACCTTC. Variable domain in full (rest from reference TRBV19 and TRBJ1-2): DGGITQSPKYLFRKEGQNVTLSCEQNLNHDAMYWYRQDPGQGLRLIYYSQIVNDFQKGDIAEGYSVSREKKESFPLTVTSAQKNPTAFYLCASSISSSVSGGYTFGSGTRLTVV.

Only one count was recorded for this clone. The chain has TRBV7-5 and TRBJ1-2; the table gives TRBD1 as D, unverified against the DNA. TRBV7-5 is labeled a pseudogene. This CDR3 spans 14 amino acids. CDR3 amino acids: CARSLSGQAFGYTF. For the CDR3, the DNA is TGTGCCAGAAGCTTAAGCGGACAGGCGTTCGGCTACACCTTC.

The genes are TRBV29-1 and TRBJ1-1; 7 nucleotides match TRBD1. The CDR3 has 14 amino acids. V was pared by 7 bases and J by 1 base, with 9 bases of the junction left unmatched. Germline V CDR1 and CDR2: SQVTM, ANQGSEA. The CDR3 sequence: CSAYEGQKNTEAFF. DNA of the CDR3: TGCAGCGCTTACGAGGGACAGAAGAACACTGAAGCTTTCTTT.

The genes are TRBV29-1 and TRBJ1-2, with D maybe TRBD1 (5 bases). The CDR3 sequence is 14 residues long. Looked up from germline, CDR1 is SQVTM and CDR2 is ANQGSEA. V lost 1 base and J 8 bases, leaving 17 bases between the germline ends. DNA for the CDR3: TGCAGCGTTGAAGTCGGCCTGGGGCTGGGGGGCTACACCTTC. Translation: CSVEVGLGLGGYTF.

The chain is built from TRBV5-4 and TRBJ2-7; TRBD1 matches at 10 bases. The ends lost 4 bases at V and 3 bases at J; junction bases unmatched: 7. The CDR3 is 15 amino acids. Germline V lookup: CDR1 SGHNT, CDR2 YYREEE (reference sequence). The CDR3: CASSVDRGHLYEQYF. CDR3 bases: TGTGCCAGCAGCGTAGACAGGGGGCACCTCTACGAGCAGTACTTC.

The chain links TRBV19 to TRBJ1-2; the match to TRBD1 covers 8 bases. The CDR3 covers 16 residues. Germline CDR1 LNHDA, CDR2 SQIVND (reference sequence). V lost 8 bases, J lost 5 bases, and 16 bases stayed unmatched. The CDR3 region has the DNA TGTGCCAGTCTAACCAAATCCAGGGGGCAAGGATATGGCTACACCTTC. Translating it yields CASLTKSRGQGYGYTF. Looking up the rest from reference TRBV19 and TRBJ1-2 gives the full variable domain: DGGITQSPKYLFRKEGQNVTLSCEQNLNHDAMYWYRQDPGQGLRLIYYSQIVNDFQKGDIAEGYSVSREKKESFPLTVTSAQKNPTAFYLCASLTKSRGQGYGYTFGSGTRLTVV.

The V call is TRBV19, the J call TRBJ1-5, with 8 bases that match TRBD1. The CDR3 consists of 13 residues. In germline, CDR1 is LNHDA, CDR2 SQIVND (reference sequence). The ends lost 5 bases at V and 9 bases at J; junction bases unmatched: 6. The CDR3 DNA follows: TGTGCCAGTAGTCCGGGACAGGTCGCGCCCCAGCATTTT. Protein sequence: CASSPGQVAPQHF.

The chain couples TRBV6-1 to TRBJ1-2; 8 nucleotides line up with TRBD1. V gave up 3 bases and J gave up 7 bases; unmatched junction bases: 13. Germline V gene sequence: CDR1 MNHNS, CDR2 SASEGT. CDR3 length equals 16 residues. CDR3 coding DNA: TGTGCCAGCAGTGATTTTTTTGGACAGGGAGTCGTTGGCTACACCTTC. Its protein is CASSDFFGQGVVGYTF.

This clone turned up a few times. This chain links TRBV18 with TRBJ1-2; D not certain. The CDR3 has 14 residues. The ends were cut back, 2 bases at V and 3 bases at J, with 10 bases in the middle. In germline, CDR1 is KGHSH, CDR2 LQKENI. In DNA, the CDR3 is TGTGCCAGCTCACCAGCGGACGGGGACTATGGCTACACCTTC. Translated, it gives CASSPADGDYGYTF.

The chain uses TRBV3-1 (or the pseudogene TRBV3-2) and TRBJ1-6; 11 bases map to TRBD1. Germline lookup yields CDR1 LGHDT and CDR2 YNNKEL (reference sequence). The CDR3 spans 16 residues. Trimming removed 1 base from V and 9 bases from J; junction bases left unmatched: 5. CDR3: CASSQGLGTGGSPLHF. CDR3 bases: TGTGCCAGCAGCCAAGGCTTGGGGACAGGGGGTTCACCCCTCCACTTT.

This sequence joins TRBV19 and TRBJ1-4; possibly TRBD1 for D (5 bases). Trimming shortened V by 2 bases and J by 8 bases, and 18 bases separated the two germline ends. The CDR3 extends over 16 amino acids. The germline V gene encodes CDR1 LNHDA and CDR2 SQIVND (reference sequence). In DNA form, the CDR3 reads TGTGCCAGTAGTATAATCTTTGGGGGGATCATCGAAAAACTGTTTTTT. Translated: CASSIIFGGIIEKLFF.

The table lists this clone with a few counts. The CDR3 nucleotides are TGTGCCAGCAGCTTTAGCGGGGGGGCCCACAATGAGCAGTTCTTC. This codes for CASSFSGGAHNEQFF. The rearrangement links TRBV7-9 to TRBJ2-1; 11 bases are shared with TRBD2. Germline CDR1 reads SEHNR; CDR2 reads FQNEAQ (reference sequence). CDR3 length equals 15 residues. V lost 3 bases, J lost 5 bases, and 3 bases stayed unmatched. Full variable domain (outside the CDR3, taken from reference TRBV7-9 and TRBJ2-1): DTGVSQNPRHKITKRGQNVTFRCDPISEHNRLYWYRQTLGQGPEFLTYFQNEAQLEKSRLLSDRFSAERPKGSFSTLEIQRTEQGDSAMYLCASSFSGGAHNEQFFGPGTRLTVL.

The chain couples TRBV5-1 to TRBJ2-5; the D gene is possibly TRBD1 (6 bases). V was shortened by 1 base and J by 5 bases, with 18 bases between the two germline ends. The CDR3 length is 16 residues. Germline lookup yields CDR1 SGHRS and CDR2 YFSETQ. DNA of the CDR3: TGCGCCAGCAGCTTGTCAGGGGCGCCCGGTGCGGAGACCCAGTACTTC. Its translation is CASSLSGAPGAETQYF.

This rearrangement joins TRBV18 to TRBJ2-1, with 7 nucleotides matching TRBD2. J lost 1 base, V lost 8 bases, and 8 bases had no gene match. The CDR3 covers 15 residues. The germline V gene has CDR1 KGHSH and CDR2 LQKENI. Here the CDR3 DNA reads TGTGCCAGCAGAACCGGCGGGGGATCCTACAATGAGCAGTTCTTC. Amino acids: CASRTGGGSYNEQFF. The full variable domain, its missing parts supplied by reference TRBV18 and TRBJ2-1, is NAGVMQNPRHLVRRRGQEARLRCSPMKGHSHVYWYRQLPEEGLKFMVYLQKENIIDESGMPKERFSAEFPKEGPSILRIQQVVRGDSAAYFCASRTGGGSYNEQFFGPGTRLTVL.

The chain couples TRBV18 to TRBJ2-1; TRBD2 aligns across 12 bases. The V gene's germline CDR1 is KGHSH and CDR2 LQKENI. Losses at the gene ends were 5 bases for V and 7 bases for J; bases not matched to a gene: 6. This CDR3 region has 15 residues. The CDR3 region is CASSSYGTSGNEQFF. The CDR3 bases are TGTGCCAGCTCATCGTACGGGACTAGCGGGAATGAGCAGTTCTTC.

V is TRBV18 and J is TRBJ1-4; D ambiguous. In germline, CDR1 is KGHSH, CDR2 LQKENI. The CDR3 runs to 17 residues. Deletions cut 3 bases from V and 2 bases from J, with 16 bases between. This CDR3 is CASSPRALGGTNEKLFF. The CDR3 DNA is TGTGCCAGCTCACCCCGAGCCTTAGGAGGGACTAATGAAAAACTGTTTTTT.

The J gene is TRBJ1-5, the V gene TRBV2; 8 positions agree with TRBD1. Germline loops: CDR1 SNHLY, CDR2 FYNNEI. Trimming at V came to 8 bases and at J to 3 bases, leaving 3 bases not matched to a gene. The CDR3 extends over 13 amino acids. The DNA for the CDR3 is TGTGCCAGCCAGGGACAGGTCAATCAGCCCCAGCATTTT. It specifies CASQGQVNQPQHF.

The V gene is TRBV6-5, the J gene TRBJ1-6, with D unresolved. The V gene lost 2 bases and the J gene lost 7 bases, with 6 bases spanning the gap. The CDR3 spans 13 residues. CDR1 is MNHEY and CDR2 is SVGAGI in the germline V gene. CDR3 residues: CASSYGANSPLHF. The CDR3 DNA reads as TGTGCCAGCAGTTACGGAGCGAATTCACCCCTCCACTTT.

This clone occurred a few times. The gene calls are TRBV5-1 and TRBJ2-7, with a possible D match to TRBD2 (6 bases). Trimming removed 0 bases at V and 5 bases at J, with 12 bases between. This CDR3 spans 14 amino acids. CDR1 and CDR2 from the germline V gene are SGHRS and YFSETQ. This CDR3 is CASSLVPSADEQYF. The CDR3 DNA reads as TGCGCCAGCAGCTTGGTTCCTAGCGCAGACGAGCAGTACTTC.

The rearrangement links TRBV6-6 to TRBJ1-2; 8 bases agree with TRBD1. The length of the CDR3 is 16 residues. Trimming removed 5 bases from V and 1 base from J; junction bases left unmatched: 9. Germline V lookup: CDR1 MNHNY, CDR2 SVGAGI (reference sequence). The CDR3 bases are TGTGCCAGCAGTCGAGGACAGGGTGTGAGTAACTATGGCTACACCTTC. The encoded protein is CASSRGQGVSNYGYTF.

Details on this clone: Other DNA sequences of this sample code for an identical CDR3. The chain combines TRBV24-1 with TRBJ2-3, with unresolved D. The CDR3 has 13 residues. Trimming took 4 bases from V and 0 from J, leaving 4 bases between them. Germline V gene sequence: CDR1 KGHDR, CDR2 SFDVKD. The CDR3: CATSDPSTDTQYF. CDR3 coding DNA: TGTGCCACCAGTGACCCTAGCACAGATACGCAGTATTTT.

The genes are TRBV6-5 and TRBJ1-2; 7 positions agree with TRBD1. The CDR3 spans 14 residues. Germline CDR1 reads MNHEY; CDR2 reads SVGAGI. The ends lost 5 bases at V and 2 bases at J; junction bases unmatched: 5. CDR3 nucleotides: TGTGCCAGCAGTATCAACAGGGGAAACTATGGCTACACCTTC. This encodes CASSINRGNYGYTF.

J is TRBJ2-1 and V is TRBV5-6; the match to TRBD2 covers 10 bases. Per the germline V gene, CDR1 is SGHDT and CDR2 is YYEEEE. This CDR3 contains 15 residues. V was clipped by 5 bases and J by 4 bases; unmatched bases: 6. The CDR3 is CASRSAGGLYNEQFF. The CDR3 DNA reads TGTGCCAGCAGGTCAGCGGGGGGGTTATACAATGAGCAGTTCTTC.

V usage is TRBV6-5 and J usage is TRBJ1-1; 7 nucleotides agree with TRBD1. This CDR3 is built from 16 residues. Germline CDR1 is MNHEY and CDR2 is SVGAGI. J lost 4 bases, V lost 2 bases, and 10 bases had no gene match. The DNA for the CDR3 is TGTGCCAGCAGTTACGCCCCCCAGGGGGGAAGCACTGAAGCTTTCTTT. Its protein product is CASSYAPQGGSTEAFF.

The gene calls are TRBV11-3 and TRBJ2-2; D may be TRBD1 (6 bases). The CDR3 length is 15 residues. The V end was cut by 5 bases, the J end by 4 bases, with 14 bases between. CDR1 is SGHNT, CDR2 YENEEA, per germline. This CDR3 reads CASSPDQGSTGELFF. The CDR3 nucleotides read TGTGCCAGCAGCCCGGATCAGGGGAGCACCGGGGAGCTGTTTTTT.

The rearrangement links TRBV5-1 to TRBJ2-6; a weak D match, TRBD1 (6 bases). The germline gives CDR1 SGHRS, CDR2 YFSETQ. The CDR3 has 14 residues. The V and J ends lost 4 bases and 4 bases respectively, with 9 bases between them. The CDR3 protein is CASSQGTGANVLTF. The CDR3 nucleotides read TGCGCCAGCAGCCAGGGGACCGGGGCCAACGTCCTGACTTTC.

The chain carries TRBV7-9 and TRBJ2-4, with a weak D call TRBD2 (5 bases). Trimming shortened V by 5 bases and J by 2 bases, and 7 bases separated the two germline ends. Germline V gene sequence: CDR1 SEHNR, CDR2 FQNEAQ (reference sequence). The length of the CDR3 is 13 residues. The CDR3 is CASSGGTKNIQYF. The CDR3 DNA reads TGTGCCAGCAGCGGAGGAACCAAAAACATTCAGTACTTC. Together with reference TRBV7-9 and TRBJ2-4, the CDR3 gives the full variable domain: DTGVSQNPRHKITKRGQNVTFRCDPISEHNRLYWYRQTLGQGPEFLTYFQNEAQLEKSRLLSDRFSAERPKGSFSTLEIQRTEQGDSAMYLCASSGGTKNIQYFGAGTRLSVL.